This TCR beta chain was recovered during a study of cytomegalovirus exposure and HLA in healthy donors (dated by TCRdb to the late 2010s). Regarding the complete study: An earlier analysis of several hundred of the donors reported about 280 Gb of sequence data and 95 million to 140 million unique TCR beta sequences obtained from about 179 million T cells. To decide whether each TCR beta V gene segment behaved as functional or pseudogenic, an earlier analysis of approximately 620 of the donors relied on high-throughput TCR beta sequencing. The study was designed to test whether signatures of past pathogen exposure could be identified by cataloging public T cell receptors. The genetic ancestry cluster associated with self-reported Caucasian donors included 70% to 85% of the 398 genotyped donors. To study patterns of TCR occurrence, a later analysis re-analyzed previously published TCR beta repertoires from under 750 donors and added high-resolution HLA genotyping. Donor age, sex, ethnicity and CMV serostatus were compiled together with the repertoire data. A separate validation cohort of roughly 110 different subjects was used in addition to the 666-subject first cohort. All discovery cohort repertoires had been generated using a single sequencing platform. The study used immunosequencing to profile the T cell repertoires of several hundred subjects and linked those repertoires to cytomegalovirus serostatus. Among around 400 genotyped donors of the cohort, an average of around 240,000 unique TCR beta nucleotide sequences was sequenced per donor, of which about 18% were non-productive. The study combined high-throughput TCR immunosequencing, statistical association of individual TCRs with disease status, and machine learning to predict cytomegalovirus infection status. About five DR-DQ haplotypes were handled as single units for association and clustering because linkage in the cohort was strong. Class I and class II HLA loci were covered by the typing at four-digit resolution. Roughly 300 gigabases of sequencing data and 75 million to 85 million unique TCR sequences made up an early release that covered approximately 650 HLA-typed donors. Rather than drawing on any new phenotypic data, the later analysis identified candidate immune exposures from TCR beta sequences and the way those sequences occurred across donors. The number of donors typed differed by locus, with about 620-630 for A, B, C, DRB1 and DQB1, around 500 for DQA1, 600 to 610 for DPA1, and 472 for DPB1. A later genetic analysis took genome-wide SNP genotypes for about 65% of the 666 donors and used that subset as a discovery cohort. Results and caveats for the whole study, not just this receptor: A later analysis found that TCR association rates varied across HLA loci, with DRB1 alleles showing the most associated TCRs and HLA-C alleles the fewest. Linkage disequilibrium might explain the correlated functional status among segregating V segments, but an unknown experimental factor could not be excluded. In this cohort, only TCR beta chains were sequenced, and detectable features were limited by the absence of alpha or paired-chain data. Most TCR sequences were seen in very few donors, while some public TCRs were found in many individuals. A later analysis reported that several top co-occurrence clusters appeared linked to parvovirus B19, influenza, CMV and Epstein-Barr virus. In a later analysis, HLA-associated TCR beta chains were found to be more clonally expanded and to have lower generation probabilities than equally common non-associated chains. Because counts were too low, more than 15 rarely observed V segments, including chromosome 9 orphons, were left out of the earlier analysis of about 620 of the donors. A few of the identified cytomegalovirus-associated TCR beta chains were confirmed in vitro to be specific for cytomegalovirus antigens. A later genetic analysis reported fewer N-insertions in productive TCRs among donors in an Asian-associated ancestry cluster than the 666-donor mean. Assigning TCR associations to individual alleles was difficult when HLA alleles, especially DR and DQ, strongly co-occurred. An association between a missense DCLRE1C variant and V-gene and J-gene trimming of TCR beta chains was found in a later genetic analysis and replicated in an independent cohort. A further reported finding was that TCR beta sequences accurately predicted the HLA-A and HLA-B alleles for most subjects in the first cohort. HLA typing was unavailable for some donors at each locus, so association tests used only the typed subset. A group of highly shared sequence variants was considered likely to be a technical artifact of the sequencing pipeline. In the study, some 160 TCR beta chains were listed as associated with cytomegalovirus. In an earlier analysis of 587 of the donors, most TCR beta V segments appeared in productive rearrangements about 87% or about 30% of the time, broadly matching IMGT annotations. Roughly uniform sequencing depth across donors was assumed in presence/absence analyses, although this assumption may not hold. In a later analysis, around 17,000 TCR beta sequences were associated with specific HLA alleles at a false discovery rate of 0.05. The authors suggested that the approach could potentially be extended to other disease states and immunological phenotypes. The 87-base-pair reads could not distinguish some IMGT-functional V segments, including TRBV6-2 and TRBV6-3, so those segments were excluded. In a later analysis, most CMV-associated TCR beta chains were found to appear HLA-restricted, with HLA associations seemingly driven largely by CMV exposure. CMV serostatus was the only immune exposure information available for the cohort. Cytomegalovirus status was reported to be diagnosed by the classifier with high specificity and sensitivity in both the original and validation cohorts.

Receptor libraries were prepared by the immunoSEQ multiplex PCR assay. For the multiplex PCR, a mixture combining 60 forward primers for TCR Vbeta segments and 13 reverse primers for TCR Jbeta segments was used. A multiplex PCR assay on genomic DNA amplified the CDR3 region of rearranged TCR beta genes. The amplified TCR beta libraries were sequenced on the Illumina HiSeq System as 87-base-pair reads. For the original study's pipeline: In a later analysis, 80 million or so unique TCR beta chains were counted across the 500 to 850 repertoires, and roughly 10 million of these chains were shared by at least two donors. Raw reads were error-corrected and collapsed into unique sequences by a nearest-neighbor algorithm in which closely related sequences were merged to remove PCR and sequencing errors. CDR3 sequences were aligned to IMGT reference sequences to assign V, D and J gene segments. For a sequence to be retained, a match of at least six nucleotides was required to both a V gene segment and a J gene segment. Rearrangements were called productive when the CDR3 lacked stop codons and stayed in frame with V and J; all others were non-productive. CDR3 was defined according to IMGT convention as the region running from the second conserved V-encoded cysteine to the conserved J-encoded phenylalanine. Sequences without an unambiguous match to a single V gene segment were excluded from the earlier analysis of almost 600 of the donors. An earlier analysis of a few hundred of the donors called V segments functional above 56.7% productive rearrangements and segregating when the between-donor standard deviation exceeded 5%. A statistical classification framework was built for diagnosing cytomegalovirus status from the catalog of TCR beta chain sequences. In a later analysis, V and J genes were assigned by comparing TCR nucleotide sequences against IMGT/GENE-DB human TR gene sequences. Using the TCRdist pipeline, a later analysis assigned CDR3 sequences along with most-parsimonious VDJ recombination scenarios. In a later analysis, each TCR beta chain was defined by its CDR3 amino acid sequence together with its V-gene family, and reads lacking a unique V-gene family were excluded. A later analysis removed 592 highly shared, low-generation-probability nucleotide sequences to deal with suspected cross-contamination and a sequencing artifact. In a later analysis, a clonal expansion index for each public chain was calculated from normalized within-repertoire ranks of inferred template counts. In a later analysis, generation probabilities were computed using a VDJ recombination model fitted to out-of-frame rearrangements, and the results were checked against IGoR. Hypergeometric tests were used in a later analysis to score TCR-TCR, TCR-HLA and TCR-CMV co-occurrence, with a repertoire-size bias correction applied to the TCR pairs. To estimate false discovery rates, a later analysis permuted the HLA or CMV assignments 20 times. In a later analysis, co-occurring TCRs were grouped using DBSCAN, and TCRdist sequence similarity was added for clustering within HLA-allele-positive subsets. Co-occurrence clustering excluded repertoires with fewer than 30,000 or more than 120,000 public chains, plus five with anomalous nucleotide sharing. As stored in TCRdb, this immuneACCESS dataset retains in-frame rearrangements with V and J assigned. A fraction of the clones does not appear; measured against another copy, unresolved V genes explain less than half of the discrepancy, and the remainder lacks a known reason. The DNA was the basis for D and trimming; V, J and clone size are from that table. For this sample there are 150,000 to 200,000 clones; just over 70% appear just once. The ten largest account for 4.7% of the sample.

Note on this clone: Its antigen is still unknown. Base qualities are not at hand, and no much larger clone is one base apart.

Including the terminal cysteine and phenylalanine, the CDR3 comprises 14 residues. The CDR3 DNA has 42 bases and is translated from base 1. The germline V gene provides CDR1 MNHNS and CDR2 SASEGT. V is cut back by 6 bases and J by 5 bases, with 6 bases in the junction unmatched. In total, 666 healthy bone marrow donors made up the cohort. At the time of sampling, all cohort members were nominally healthy, though unrecorded immune exposures were likely present. The donor tested CMV seropositive and was one of the 289 seropositive cohort members. Every donor gave a peripheral blood sample, and the peripheral blood mononuclear cells from that sample were used for TCR beta sequencing. The Qiagen DNeasy Blood Extraction Kit was used to extract genomic DNA from the blood cell samples.

The receptor comes from a man between 18 and 35 years old in good health and CMV-seropositive. The sequencing input was PBMCs. Rearrangement joined TRBV6-1 to TRBJ1-1; 10 middle bases align to TRBD1. This receptor carries the CDR3 CASRTRDRGTEAFF. The sequenced DNA is TGTGCCAGCAGGACCCGGGACAGGGGAACTGAAGCTTTCTTT.